This T cell receptor beta chain was sequenced during a study of T cells in Graves' hyperthyroidism and ophthalmopathy. Study results and limitations: Separation of ophthalmopathy from stable hyperthyroidism was achieved by a 13 V-J model. Expanded thyroid clonotypes (above 0.001) were mostly also found in blood. The model foresaw ophthalmopathy a median approximately 6.3 months prior to onset.

RNA transcripts gave rise to amplified TCR beta CDR3 regions. HTBI primers were employed in a first-round RT-PCR of the TCR CDR3. TCRdb redid the calling of the multiplex PCR reads with MiXCR, one entry per CDR3 protein. Among under 800,000 distinct CDR3 sequences listed, about 14% were seen once. Details on this clonotype: What it recognizes is unknown.

The CDR3 consists of 12 residues. Trimming left V 10 bases short and J 3 bases short, with 9 bases between. Germline V lookup: CDR1 MNHEY, CDR2 SVGEGT. The rearrangement joins TRBV6-2 or TRBV6-3 to TRBJ2-2; D may be TRBD1 (6 bases). The clonotype was recovered from a woman aged 18-30 years with Graves' hyperthyroidism. Material for sequencing was blood. CDR3 nucleotides: TGTGCCACTAGGGGGTACACCGGGGAGCTGTTTTTT. Translating it yields CATRGYTGELFF.